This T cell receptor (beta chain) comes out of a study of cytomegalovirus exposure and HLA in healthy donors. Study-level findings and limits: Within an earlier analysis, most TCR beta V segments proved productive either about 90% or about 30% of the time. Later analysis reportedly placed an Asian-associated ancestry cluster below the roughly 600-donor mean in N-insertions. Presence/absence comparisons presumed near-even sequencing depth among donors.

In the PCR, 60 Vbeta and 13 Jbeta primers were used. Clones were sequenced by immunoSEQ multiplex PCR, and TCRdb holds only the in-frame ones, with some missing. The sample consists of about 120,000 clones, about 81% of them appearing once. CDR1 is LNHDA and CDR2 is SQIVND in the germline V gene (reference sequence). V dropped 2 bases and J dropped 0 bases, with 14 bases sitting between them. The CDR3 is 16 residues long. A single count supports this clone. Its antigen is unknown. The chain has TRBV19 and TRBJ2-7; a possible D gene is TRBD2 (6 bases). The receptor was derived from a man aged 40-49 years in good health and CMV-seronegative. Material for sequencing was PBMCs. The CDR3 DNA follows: TGTGCCAGTAGTATAACCGGGACTTTTAGCTCCTACGAGCAGTACTTC. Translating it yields CASSITGTFSSYEQYF.